A single sample gave rise to the 21 T cell receptor beta chains below, sequenced in a study of blood T cell repertoires in COVID-19. Assay used: immunoSEQ multiplex PCR; TCRdb lists only in-frame clones, some missing. The sample consists of hundreds of thousands of clones, 85% of them appearing once. The material sequenced was PBMCs or T cells enriched from blood (not recorded which). The receptors here all came from a woman between 50 and 59 years old who had recovered from COVID-19.

V is TRBV25-1 and J is TRBJ2-1; tentative D call: TRBD2 (5 bases). Trimming shortened V by 4 bases and J by 7 bases, and 14 bases separated the two germline ends. The germline V gene encodes CDR1 MGHDK and CDR2 SYGVNS. CDR3 length: 14 amino acids. The CDR3 bases are TGTGCCAGCAGTGCTCCGGGATTTAATAATGAGCAGTTCTTC. This gives the protein CASSAPGFNNEQFF.

V usage is TRBV11-1 and J usage is TRBJ2-3; D may be TRBD1 (6 bases). Germline assignment: CDR1 SGHAT and CDR2 FQDESV (reference sequence). This CDR3 has 15 amino acids. The V gene lost 5 bases and the J gene lost 0 bases, with 12 bases spanning the gap. The CDR3 is CASSRTGQSTDTQYF. CDR3 sequence (DNA): TGTGCCAGCAGCCGTACTGGACAGAGCACAGATACGCAGTATTTT. Drawing the rest from reference TRBV11-1 and TRBJ2-3, the complete variable domain is EAEVAQSPRYKITEKSQAVAFWCDPISGHATLYWYRQILGQGPELLVQFQDESVVDDSQLPKDRFSAERLKGVDSTLKIQPAELGDSAMYLCASSRTGQSTDTQYFGPGTRLTVL.

This chain uses TRBV6-6 with TRBJ2-4; D is ambiguous. Trimming pared 2 bases from V and 9 bases from J, leaving 17 bases between. Germline V CDR1 and CDR2: MNHNY, SVGAGI (reference sequence). CDR3 size: 15 residues. The CDR3 region has the DNA TGTGCCAGCAGTTACAGTCCGGGTTCCGGCACCATTCAGTACTTC. Amino acids: CASSYSPGSGTIQYF.

The V call is TRBV11-2, the J call TRBJ1-6; D remains unclear. The length of the CDR3 is 12 residues. The ends were cut back, 1 base at V and 9 bases at J, with 4 bases in the middle. Germline values: CDR1 SGHAT, CDR2 FQNNGV. The CDR3 is CASSLAVSPLHF. CDR3 sequence (DNA): TGTGCCAGCAGCTTAGCGGTTTCACCCCTCCACTTT.

The genes are TRBV7-2 and TRBJ1-2; TRBD1 is a possible D gene (5 bases). Germline assignment: CDR1 SGHTA and CDR2 FQGNSA. The V and J ends lost 7 bases and 4 bases respectively, with 19 bases between them. The CDR3 contains 15 residues. In DNA, the CDR3 is TGTGCCAGCAACCTAGCCTCGACAGATGGCTATGGCTACACCTTC. Its translation is CASNLASTDGYGYTF.

V and J are TRBV7-8 and TRBJ1-5, with a tentative D call TRBD1 (6 bases). With 1 base removed from V and 3 bases from J, the gap between germline ends came to 13 bases. CDR3 length: 16 residues. CDR1 is SGHVS and CDR2 is FQNEAQ in the germline V gene. CDR3 nucleotide sequence: TGTGCCAGCAGCTTAGATCGAGGACAGATCAATCAGCCCCAGCATTTT. This gives the protein CASSLDRGQINQPQHF.

The chain joins TRBV5-6 to TRBJ1-6, with 7 bases identical to TRBD1. Trimming took 0 bases from V and 1 from J; bases not matched to a gene: 1. CDR3 length equals 16 residues. Germline V CDR1 and CDR2: SGHDT, YYEEEE. The CDR3: CASSLDRGSYNSPLHF. In DNA, the CDR3 is TGTGCCAGCAGCTTGGACAGGGGATCCTATAATTCACCCCTCCACTTT.

The chain recombines TRBV28 with TRBJ1-1; D perhaps matches TRBD1 (5 bases). Trimming left V 4 bases short and J 0 bases short, with 15 bases between. This CDR3 contains 16 residues. The germline V gene has CDR1 MDHEN and CDR2 SYDVKM. Here the CDR3 DNA reads TGTGCCAGCAGTTGCAGTACGGGGGACCTGAACACTGAAGCTTTCTTT. This codes for CASSCSTGDLNTEAFF. Looking up the rest from reference TRBV28 and TRBJ1-1 gives the full variable domain: DVKVTQSSRYLVKRTGEKVFLECVQDMDHENMFWYRQDPGLGLRLIYFSYDVKMKEKGDIPEGYSVSREKKERFSLILESASTNQTSMYLCASSCSTGDLNTEAFFGQGTRLTVV.

The chain combines TRBV30 with TRBJ2-1; D perhaps matches TRBD1 (5 bases). From germline, CDR1 is GTSNPN and CDR2 SVGIG (reference sequence). V was cut by 3 bases and J by 0 bases, with 18 bases left in between. The CDR3 runs 17 residues. The CDR3 spells CAWSLGSQGSSYNEQFF. The DNA for the CDR3 is TGTGCCTGGAGCTTAGGCTCTCAGGGTAGCTCCTACAATGAGCAGTTCTTC.

V usage is TRBV5-1 and J usage is TRBJ1-1, with a possible D match to TRBD1 (6 bases). Germline values: CDR1 SGHRS, CDR2 YFSETQ. The CDR3 is 15 residues long. The V and J ends lost 4 bases and 1 base respectively, with 14 bases between them. CDR3 residues: CASSPAGQRNTEAFF. In nucleotides, the CDR3 is TGCGCCAGCAGCCCGGCCGGACAGCGGAACACTGAAGCTTTCTTT.

Here the CDR3 DNA reads TGCGCCAGCAGCTTGCCGGGACAGGGCTACTACGAGCAGTACTTC. It encodes CASSLPGQGYYEQYF. This chain connects TRBV5-1 to TRBJ2-7, with 9 nucleotides matching TRBD1. CDR3 length equals 15 residues. V lost 1 base, J lost 3 bases, and 5 bases stayed unmatched. Germline CDR1 reads SGHRS; CDR2 reads YFSETQ.

This clone came up a few times. This sequence joins TRBV19 and TRBJ1-5, with D possibly matching TRBD1 (6 bases). In germline, CDR1 is LNHDA, CDR2 SQIVND (reference sequence). CDR3 length equals 15 residues. With 7 bases removed from V and 6 bases from J, the gap between germline ends came to 19 bases. The CDR3 coding sequence is TGTGCCAGTACCGTAGGCAGGGGATCGGGTCAGCCCCAGCATTTT. This gives the protein CASTVGRGSGQPQHF. Looking up the rest from reference TRBV19 and TRBJ1-5 gives the full variable domain: DGGITQSPKYLFRKEGQNVTLSCEQNLNHDAMYWYRQDPGQGLRLIYYSQIVNDFQKGDIAEGYSVSREKKESFPLTVTSAQKNPTAFYLCASTVGRGSGQPQHFGDGTRLSIL.

The chain uses TRBV28 and TRBJ1-2; D uncertain. Trimming stripped 8 bases from V and 7 bases from J, with 17 bases between. Germline V gene data show CDR1 as MDHEN and CDR2 as SYDVKM. This CDR3 region has 13 residues. The DNA for the CDR3 is TGTGCCAGCGGCCTTCCCCAGGTGGGTGGCTACACCTTC. Encoded protein: CASGLPQVGGYTF.

The chain combines TRBV10-3 with TRBJ2-5; tentatively, D is TRBD2 (6 bases). V was shortened by 8 bases and J by 7 bases, with 23 bases between the two germline ends. Germline V gives CDR1 ENHRY, CDR2 SYGVKD. The CDR3 runs 15 residues. CDR3 sequence: CAIALTGDPRGTQYF. The CDR3 DNA sequence: TGTGCCATCGCTCTGACGGGAGACCCTCGAGGGACCCAGTACTTC.

The gene calls are TRBV28 and TRBJ1-2, with TRBD1 as a possible D gene (5 bases). Trimming cost V 6 bases and J 2 bases, with 13 bases left between them. The CDR3 is 14 residues long. From germline, CDR1 is MDHEN and CDR2 SYDVKM. CDR3 sequence: CASRLIGANYGYTF. The CDR3 DNA reads TGTGCCAGCAGGTTGATAGGGGCAAACTATGGCTACACCTTC.

This clone was recorded many times. Other DNA variants within this sample encode the same CDR3. The V and J genes are TRBV30 and TRBJ1-5; 9 bases agree with TRBD1. CDR3 length equals 15 residues. The germline V gene encodes CDR1 GTSNPN and CDR2 SVGIG (reference sequence). With V trimmed by 3 bases and J by 5 bases, 8 bases remained unmatched. CDR3 amino acids: CAWRPTGGRDQPQHF. The CDR3 bases are TGTGCCTGGAGGCCGACAGGGGGAAGGGATCAGCCCCAGCATTTT.

The chain carries TRBV19 and TRBJ1-2; 10 bases fit TRBD1. Looked up from germline, CDR1 is LNHDA and CDR2 is SQIVND (reference sequence). The length of the CDR3 is 15 residues. With V trimmed by 7 bases and J by 2 bases, 7 bases remained unmatched. The CDR3 reads CASTTPGQGNYGYTF. In DNA, the CDR3 is TGTGCCAGTACCACCCCGGGACAGGGGAACTATGGCTACACCTTC.

A note on this clone: The sample carries other DNA sequences with the same CDR3. The genes are TRBV7-9 and TRBJ2-7, with D hard to call. The germline V gene has CDR1 SEHNR and CDR2 FQNEAQ (reference sequence). The length of the CDR3 is 11 residues. Between the trimmed V and J ends, which lost 5 bases and 1 base, there was a span of 3 bases. The CDR3 spells CASSPSYEQYF. The CDR3 bases are TGTGCCAGCAGCCCATCCTACGAGCAGTACTTC.

This chain uses TRBV24-1 with TRBJ2-1, with TRBD2 identical over 13 bases. Germline lookup yields CDR1 KGHDR and CDR2 SFDVKD. Trimming took 2 bases from V and 4 from J; bases not matched to a gene: 4. The CDR3 loop spans 17 amino acids. The chain's CDR3 is CATSDSGTSGDYNEQFF. The DNA of the CDR3 is TGTGCCACCAGTGATTCCGGGACTAGCGGGGATTACAATGAGCAGTTCTTC.

The chain employs TRBV2 and TRBJ1-1; 7 nucleotides line up with TRBD1. The CDR3 contains 13 residues. V lost 3 bases to trimming and J lost 10 bases; unmatched junction nucleotides: 8. Germline CDR1 and CDR2: SNHLY and FYNNEI. The CDR3 is CASSETTGLGAFF. In nucleotides, the CDR3 is TGTGCCAGCAGTGAGACGACAGGGCTGGGAGCTTTCTTT.

This chain links TRBV5-1 with TRBJ1-1; D perhaps matches TRBD1 (6 bases). The CDR3 has 14 residues. V dropped 0 bases and J dropped 7 bases, with 13 bases sitting between them. Germline values: CDR1 SGHRS, CDR2 YFSETQ. The DNA of the CDR3 is TGCGCCAGCAGCTTGGAGGGGACAACCAATGAAGCTTTCTTT. It codes for CASSLEGTTNEAFF.